Reported below is one TCR beta chain. This clonotype has a single count. It lacks a known antigen. No base qualities exist here, and no much larger clone lies one base off it. A single read counts as weak evidence. Sequencing was performed on an Illumina HiSeq 2500. Quantitative 5'-RACE with molecular barcodes was used to prepare TCR beta libraries. In the original analysis: A new computational method, built on a probabilistic model of VDJ rearrangement, was used to identify disease-linked TCR variants. The public reads were reprocessed in TCRdb via fastp at Q25 and MiXCR, keeping in-frame beta chains. Each entry is one CDR3 protein sequence, shown with its most common DNA and genes. TCRdb assigned the V and J calls; the authors' analysis was not used. In this sample the table shows around 210,000 distinct CDR3 sequences, over 7% of which occur a single time. Clones ranked in the top ten supply more than 4.5% of the sample.

The germline ends are 8 bases apart after V is trimmed by 3 bases and J by 2 bases. Reading the germline V gene (reference sequence) gives CDR1 DFQATT and CDR2 SNEGSKA. The CDR3 holds 12 amino acids from the cysteine to the phenylalanine. CDR3 DNA only is kept here, 36 bases in frame from base 1. This entry belongs to a study of CD8 T cells in ankylosing spondylitis (dated by TCRdb to the late 2010s). Regarding the complete study: The study profiled T cell receptor beta repertoires in healthy donors and ankylosing spondylitis patients to find disease-linked TCR variants. Peripheral blood was sampled, and synovial fluid was also collected from ankylosing spondylitis patients. The whole study cohort included over a hundred healthy donors and 20 to 25 ankylosing spondylitis patients.

Study-level results and caveats: Blood from ankylosing spondylitis patients appeared to be characterized by a TCR beta motif composed of about eight highly homologous amino acid variants. The disease-linked clones were reported as significantly enriched in matched synovial fluid samples from ankylosing spondylitis patients. Some motif variants had previously been reported in the synovial fluid and blood of reactive arthritis patients, which suggests shared mechanisms of disease initiation. The disease-linked clones had a CD8+ phenotype and were found at relatively low frequencies in peripheral blood.

The TCR originated in a female donor with ankylosing spondylitis or in good health (not recorded which). Sequences were obtained from blood, either unsorted or a sorted T cell fraction (not recorded which). The chain employs TRBV20-1 and TRBJ2-7, with the D gene call left open. This receptor carries the CDR3 CSASAGAYEQYF. DNA sequence: TGCAGTGCTAGCGCTGGTGCCTACGAGCAGTACTTC.